This T cell receptor (beta chain) is drawn from a study of sequential checkpoint blockade in melanoma. Across the whole study: Each arm's sequence ended with maintenance nivolumab. TCRβ was sequenced from DNA of 90 or so pretreatment tumors.

Trimming stripped 0 bases from V and 3 bases from J, with 5 bases between. Germline loops: CDR1 SGHNT, CDR2 YENEEA. The CDR3 extends over 14 amino acids. This table comes from immunoSEQ multiplex PCR, and its TCRdb copy is limited to in-frame clones, with some not included. In the table there are around 13,000 clones, around 25% of which are singletons. This sample's treatment: randomized to nivolumab then ipilimumab (arm A) or the reverse (arm B). No patient had prior DNA-damaging chemotherapy. The chain couples TRBV11-3 to TRBJ2-2; D is unclear. The TCR comes from a human donor with melanoma. The sequencing used tumor tissue (inferred from file names), collected from a patient given nivolumab and ipilimumab in sequence. The CDR3 DNA follows: TGTGCCAGCAGCTTAGAGTATTACACCGGGGAGCTGTTTTTT. Its protein is CASSLEYYTGELFF.